This T cell receptor (beta chain) is drawn from a study of blood T cell repertoires in COVID-19. In the study overall: From T cells, B-cell-depleted T cells, or PBMCs came the material, which was cDNA or gDNA.

Donors of Cohort 3 who recovered were those that had two negative PCRs, clearance, or symptom resolution. CDR3 length equals 13 residues. V was clipped by 6 bases and J by 4 bases, with 10 bases between them. CDR1 and CDR2 from the germline V gene are SGHDT and YYEEEE. Sequencing was performed with immunoSEQ multiplex PCR; in TCRdb, only in-frame clones are kept and a portion is missing. This table has a few hundred thousand clones, more than 75% appearing once. This clone was picked up a small number of times. The sequence came from a woman between 40 and 50 years old who had recovered from COVID-19. Sequencing input: PBMCs or T cells enriched from blood (not recorded which). The V and J genes are TRBV5-6 and TRBJ2-2; tentatively, D is TRBD1 (6 bases). DNA of the CDR3: TGTGCCAGCAAGGTCAGGGGCACCGGGGAGCTGTTTTTT. Its protein product is CASKVRGTGELFF.